This T cell receptor (beta chain) was identified during a study of OX40 agonist ivuxolimab in advanced cancers. To note about this clone: The antigen is not known.

The trim removed 6 bases at V and 2 bases at J, leaving 3 bases unmatched. Germline values: CDR1 SGHRS, CDR2 YFSETQ. This CDR3 has 13 residues. Study-wide points: People who partly responded at 0.1-3.0 mg/kg had some of the least clonal expansion seen.

Sequencing was performed with immunoSEQ multiplex PCR; in TCRdb, only in-frame clones are kept and a portion is missing. The repertoire includes fewer than 85,000 clones, 70% to 80% of them detected once, and about 1.6% sits in the top ten. The sample here was CD4+ or CD8+ T cells sorted from blood, taken in a trial of the OX40 agonist ivuxolimab. This sequence joins TRBV5-1 and TRBJ2-5; 8 bases are shared with TRBD1. The receptor was derived from an adult with an advanced solid tumor such as melanoma, head and neck, liver or kidney cancer. CDR3 coding DNA: TGCGCCAGCACCAGGGGGCCTCAAGAGACCCAGTACTTC. Translating gives CASTRGPQETQYF.